This entry lists 29 T cell receptor beta chains sequenced from one sample in a study of blood T cell repertoires in COVID-19. TCRdb's table, derived via immunoSEQ multiplex PCR, lists solely in-frame clones and lacks some. The sample holds 140,000 to 150,000 clones, 75% to 85% seen once. Sequencing used peripheral blood. The receptors were sampled from a man between 65 and 79 years old who had recovered from COVID-19.

V is TRBV19 and J is TRBJ1-1; D call uncertain. The CDR3 runs to 13 residues. V shed 6 bases and J shed 4 bases, with 12 bases lying between them. CDR1 and CDR2 from the germline V gene are LNHDA and SQIVND (reference sequence). CDR3 amino acids: CASSVSVFTEAFF. CDR3 DNA sequence: TGTGCCAGTAGCGTATCGGTGTTCACTGAAGCTTTCTTT.

The chain couples TRBV5-1 to TRBJ2-7; 10 bases match TRBD2. V trimming: 0 bases; J trimming: 3 bases; junction bases outside the gene matches: 9. The CDR3 is 17 residues long. From germline, CDR1 is SGHRS and CDR2 YFSETQ. CDR3 amino acids: CASSLVGDIAGGYEQYF. The CDR3 DNA follows: TGCGCCAGCAGCTTGGTGGGGGACATAGCGGGAGGCTACGAGCAGTACTTC.

The chain carries TRBV13 and TRBJ2-7; no firm D call. Germline V CDR1 and CDR2: PRHDT, FYEKMQ (reference sequence). There are 16 residues in the CDR3. Trimming pared 0 bases from V and 2 bases from J, leaving 14 bases between. CDR3 sequence (DNA): TGTGCCAGCAGCTTAGGTCACGGCGGCTCAACCTACGAGCAGTACTTC. Amino acids: CASSLGHGGSTYEQYF.

This clone was found a few times. Here the CDR3 reads CASSVSGQGAGELFF. CDR3 nucleotides: TGTGCCAGCAGCGTCTCGGGACAGGGAGCCGGGGAGCTGTTTTTT. The genes are TRBV11-2 and TRBJ2-2; 9 bases align to TRBD1. The CDR3 is made up of 15 amino acids. Trimming took 5 bases from V and 6 from J; bases not matched to a gene: 7. CDR1 SGHAT and CDR2 FQNNGV come from the germline V gene.

This clone appeared a few times. The chain couples TRBV9 to TRBJ2-2; TRBD1 agrees at 7 bases. Germline V lookup: CDR1 SGDLS, CDR2 YYNGEE. Trimming removed 3 bases from V and 4 bases from J; junction bases left unmatched: 9. The CDR3 runs to 16 residues. The CDR3 DNA reads TGTGCCAGCAGCGGAAACCGGGACAGTATCACCGGGGAGCTGTTTTTT. This encodes CASSGNRDSITGELFF.

The chain joins TRBV7-9 to TRBJ1-4; D may be TRBD1 (5 bases). The germline V and J ends were trimmed by 6 bases and 3 bases, with 23 bases remaining between them. The CDR3 has 18 residues. The germline V gene encodes CDR1 SEHNR and CDR2 FQNEAQ (reference sequence). The CDR3 here is CASSPRGAATLANEKLFF. CDR3 in DNA: TGTGCCAGCAGTCCCCGCGGGGCGGCCACTCTTGCTAATGAAAAACTGTTTTTT.

The chain recombines TRBV15 with TRBJ2-3; TRBD1 agrees at 7 bases. The V gene end was trimmed by 2 bases and the J gene end by 2 bases; junction bases not matched to a gene: 7. CDR1 and CDR2 from the germline V gene are LNHNV and YYDKDF (reference sequence). The CDR3 loop spans 16 amino acids. This CDR3 reads CATSRRRQGATDTQYF. The CDR3 coding sequence is TGTGCCACCAGCAGACGCCGACAGGGCGCCACAGATACGCAGTATTTT.

As concerns this clone: Other DNA sequences in this specimen translate into the identical CDR3. This chain links TRBV7-9 with TRBJ1-4; 7 bases are shared with TRBD1. Germline-derived CDR1 and CDR2 are SEHNR and FQNEAQ (reference sequence). J gave up 6 bases and V 1 base, and 2 bases lay outside the gene matches. This CDR3 comprises 14 residues. For the CDR3, the DNA is TGTGCCAGCAGCTTAGGTACAGGGGATGAAAAACTGTTTTTT. Amino acids: CASSLGTGDEKLFF.

This sequence joins TRBV6-5 and TRBJ2-1; a weak D match, TRBD2 (5 bases). CDR3 length equals 13 residues. With 8 bases removed from V and 0 bases from J, the gap between germline ends came to 8 bases. Germline CDR1 and CDR2: MNHEY and SVGAGI. The CDR3 loop is CASRRGSYNEQFF. The DNA for the CDR3 is TGTGCCAGCCGCCGGGGCTCCTACAATGAGCAGTTCTTC.

The V and J genes are TRBV9 and TRBJ2-7; 7 bases match TRBD1. V lost 3 bases and J lost 13; bases outside the gene matches: 10. This CDR3 spans 12 amino acids. Germline CDR1 is SGDLS and CDR2 is YYNGEE. CDR3 in amino acids: CASSATGARLYF. In DNA form, the CDR3 reads TGTGCCAGCAGCGCTACAGGGGCCCGCTTATACTTC.

A single count supports this clone. The chain recombines TRBV18 with TRBJ1-2, with unresolved D. The germline V gene has CDR1 KGHSH and CDR2 LQKENI. V was shortened by 0 bases and J by 3 bases, with 11 bases between the two germline ends. The length of the CDR3 is 15 residues. The CDR3: CASSPPGSEYYGYTF. The DNA for the CDR3 is TGTGCCAGCTCACCACCCGGGAGTGAATACTATGGCTACACCTTC. Full variable domain (remainder filled in from reference TRBV18 and TRBJ1-2): NAGVMQNPRHLVRRRGQEARLRCSPMKGHSHVYWYRQLPEEGLKFMVYLQKENIIDESGMPKERFSAEFPKEGPSILRIQQVVRGDSAAYFCASSPPGSEYYGYTFGSGTRLTVV.

V gene TRBV6-2 or TRBV6-3 combines with J gene TRBJ2-5, with TRBD2 identical over 10 bases. Germline values: CDR1 MNHEY, CDR2 SVGEGT. Unmatched junction bases numbered 13, after V lost 5 bases and J lost 1 base. The CDR3 sequence is 18 residues long. The CDR3 nucleotides read TGTGCCAGCAGTCCGTTGGGTAGAAGGACTAGCGGCCAAGAGACCCAGTACTTC. This gives the protein CASSPLGRRTSGQETQYF.

This chain uses TRBV9 with TRBJ2-1, with 7 bases identical to TRBD2. This CDR3 has 15 residues. Losses at the gene ends were 4 bases for V and 6 bases for J; bases not matched to a gene: 10. Looked up from germline, CDR1 is SGDLS and CDR2 is YYNGEE. The CDR3 here is CASSTSGTTGNEQFF. CDR3 in DNA: TGTGCCAGCAGCACCTCCGGGACTACCGGCAATGAGCAGTTCTTC. Variable domain in full (rest from reference TRBV9 and TRBJ2-1): DSGVTQTPKHLITATGQRVTLRCSPRSGDLSVYWYQQSLDQGLQFLIQYYNGEERAKGNILERFSAQQFPDLHSELNLSSLELGDSALYFCASSTSGTTGNEQFFGPGTRLTVL.

The chain combines TRBV4-1 with TRBJ1-2; 8 bases agree with TRBD1. Unmatched junction bases numbered 12, after V lost 1 base and J lost 8 bases. Germline V gives CDR1 MGHRA, CDR2 YSYEKL. The CDR3 extends over 16 amino acids. The CDR3, as DNA: TGCGCCAGCAGCCAAGGTGGCAGGGGGCCCGTTGGCGGCTACACCTTC. It codes for CASSQGGRGPVGGYTF.

The chain is built from TRBV4-1 and TRBJ2-7, with TRBD2 identical over 7 bases. V shed 5 bases and J 7 bases; nucleotides not matched to a gene: 20. The germline V gene encodes CDR1 MGHRA and CDR2 YSYEKL. The CDR3 consists of 17 residues. CDR3 residues: CASSDPLGLADFGEQYF. CDR3 DNA: TGCGCCAGCAGCGATCCTCTGGGGCTAGCGGACTTTGGGGAGCAGTACTTC.

The chain joins TRBV7-7 to TRBJ2-5; TRBD2 matches at 7 bases. The V gene end was trimmed by 5 bases and the J gene end by 3 bases; junction bases not matched to a gene: 9. This CDR3 has 15 residues. Germline lookup yields CDR1 SSHAT and CDR2 FNYEAQ (reference sequence). CDR3 in DNA: TGTGCCAGCAGCCAAGGGGCAGGGAGGGAAGAGACCCAGTACTTC. As protein: CASSQGAGREETQYF. Full variable domain (remainder filled in from reference TRBV7-7 and TRBJ2-5): GAGVSQSPRYKVTKRGQDVTLRCDPISSHATLYWYQQALGQGPEFLTYFNYEAQPDKSGLPSDRFSAERPEGSISTLTIQRTEQRDSAMYRCASSQGAGREETQYFGPGTRLLVL.

V is TRBV29-1 and J is TRBJ1-2; 8 bases are a match to TRBD1. From germline, CDR1 is SQVTM and CDR2 ANQGSEA. J lost 5 bases, V lost 2 bases, and 4 bases had no gene match. The CDR3 contains 13 residues. The CDR3 reads CSVERTGSYGYTF. CDR3 coding DNA: TGCAGCGTTGAAAGGACAGGGAGTTATGGCTACACCTTC.

The genes are TRBV6-5 and TRBJ1-4, with unresolved D. The V gene's germline CDR1 is MNHEY and CDR2 SVGAGI. The CDR3 consists of 14 residues. V was shortened by 7 bases and J by 5 bases, with 14 bases between the two germline ends. DNA of the CDR3: TGTGCCAGCACCCGGGGAGCGGGCAATGAAAAACTGTTTTTT. This translates into CASTRGAGNEKLFF.

This clone was seen once. The chain couples TRBV10-3 to TRBJ1-4, with 10 positions matching TRBD1. With V trimmed by 3 bases and J by 8 bases, 9 bases remained unmatched. This CDR3 has 16 amino acids. CDR1 ENHRY and CDR2 SYGVKD come from the germline V gene. The chain's CDR3 is CAISDPGQGNGEKLFF. The CDR3 bases are TGTGCCATCAGTGACCCGGGACAGGGGAATGGGGAAAAACTGTTTTTT.

Details on this clone: Other DNA sequences from this sample encode an identical CDR3 as well. V and J are TRBV30 and TRBJ1-3; TRBD1 matches 7 bases. The CDR3 has 15 amino acids. V trimming: 0 bases; J trimming: 4 bases; junction bases outside the gene matches: 6. Germline assignment: CDR1 GTSNPN and CDR2 SVGIG (reference sequence). This chain's CDR3 is CAWSVRRGLGNTIYF. DNA of the CDR3: TGTGCCTGGAGTGTACGAAGGGGGCTCGGAAACACCATATATTTT.

The V and J genes are TRBV5-1 and TRBJ1-6; TRBD1 aligns across 7 bases. Germline CDR1 SGHRS, CDR2 YFSETQ. This CDR3 region has 17 residues. Germline trimming cut 4 bases from V and 0 bases from J; bases unmatched to any gene: 7. The CDR3 nucleotides read TGCGCCAGCAGCGCCGGGACAGTGAGCTCCTATAATTCACCCCTCCACTTT. Translating gives CASSAGTVSSYNSPLHF.

This clone has just one count. The CDR3 sequence is CASSSRTSGSSHEQYF. CDR3 nucleotides: TGTGCCAGCTCATCACGAACTAGCGGGAGTTCCCACGAGCAGTACTTC. The rearrangement links TRBV18 to TRBJ2-7; TRBD2 matches at 11 bases. This CDR3 region has 16 residues. Germline V gene sequence: CDR1 KGHSH, CDR2 LQKENI. V shed 5 bases and J 5 bases; nucleotides not matched to a gene: 11.

The V gene is TRBV30, the J gene TRBJ2-7, with a tentative D call TRBD1 (5 bases). V was trimmed by 1 base and J by 5 bases, leaving 15 bases between them. Per germline, CDR1 GTSNPN and CDR2 SVGIG (reference sequence). The CDR3 totals 14 residues. DNA of the CDR3: TGTGCCTGGAGTGCCGGCCTCCAGGGCCACGAGCAGTACTTC. Amino acid sequence: CAWSAGLQGHEQYF. The full variable domain, completed using reference TRBV30 and TRBJ2-7, is SQTIHQWPATLVQPVGSPLSLECTVEGTSNPNLYWYRQAAGRGLQLLFYSVGIGQISSEVPQNLSASRPQDRQFILSSKKLLLSDSGFYLCAWSAGLQGHEQYFGPGTRLTVT.

This chain joins TRBV5-1 and TRBJ1-1; 8 bases line up with TRBD1. With 0 bases clipped from V and 1 base from J, the junction kept 11 bases outside the gene matches. The CDR3 is 18 amino acids. CDR1 is SGHRS and CDR2 is YFSETQ in the germline V gene. CDR3 DNA sequence: TGCGCCAGCAGCTTGGCCTTCGGACAGGGTGTGTGGAACACTGAAGCTTTCTTT. This gives the protein CASSLAFGQGVWNTEAFF.

This chain links TRBV5-1 with TRBJ2-7; weak D call: TRBD1 (5 bases). Germline loops: CDR1 SGHRS, CDR2 YFSETQ. The CDR3 is 15 residues long. V gave up 0 bases and J gave up 6 bases, with 16 bases separating them. The CDR3 sequence is CASSLDAGSFPEQYF. The CDR3 bases are TGCGCCAGCAGCTTGGATGCAGGGTCATTCCCCGAGCAGTACTTC.

There are a few counts of this clone. The gene calls are TRBV7-9 and TRBJ2-7; D gene unclear. Germline assignment: CDR1 SEHNR and CDR2 FQNEAQ (reference sequence). The V gene lost 2 bases and the J gene lost 2 bases, with 13 bases spanning the gap. The CDR3 is 15 residues long. The CDR3 DNA is TGTGCCAGCAGCTTATCCAGTCAGAACCCCTACGAGCAGTACTTC. Protein: CASSLSSQNPYEQYF.

The sample holds one count of this clone. This sequence joins TRBV19 and TRBJ1-2, with TRBD1 identical over 7 bases. The junction had 4 bases not matched to a gene; V was cut back by 7 bases and J by 2 bases. Germline values: CDR1 LNHDA, CDR2 SQIVND (reference sequence). The CDR3 runs 13 residues. CDR3 protein: CASTLQGNYGYTF. For the CDR3, the DNA is TGTGCCAGTACCCTACAGGGGAACTATGGCTACACCTTC.

The gene calls are TRBV7-9 and TRBJ2-1; a weak D match, TRBD2 (6 bases). Trimming cost V 11 bases and J 0 bases, with 8 bases left between them. The CDR3 runs 12 residues. From germline, CDR1 is SEHNR and CDR2 FQNEAQ (reference sequence). The CDR3 protein is CAGGSSYNEQFF. In DNA form, the CDR3 reads TGTGCCGGAGGGAGCTCCTACAATGAGCAGTTCTTC.

The rearrangement links TRBV5-1 to TRBJ1-2; 7 nucleotides match TRBD1. Germline trimming cut 4 bases from V and 0 bases from J; bases unmatched to any gene: 12. CDR1 and CDR2 (germline): SGHRS, YFSETQ. CDR3 size: 17 residues. This CDR3 is CASSESGTVSANYGYTF. The CDR3 DNA reads as TGCGCCAGCAGCGAATCCGGGACAGTTAGTGCTAACTATGGCTACACCTTC. Together with reference TRBV5-1 and TRBJ1-2, the CDR3 gives the full variable domain: KAGVTQTPRYLIKTRGQQVTLSCSPISGHRSVSWYQQTPGQGLQFLFEYFSETQRNKGNFPGRFSGRQFSNSRSEMNVSTLELGDSALYLCASSESGTVSANYGYTFGSGTRLTVV.